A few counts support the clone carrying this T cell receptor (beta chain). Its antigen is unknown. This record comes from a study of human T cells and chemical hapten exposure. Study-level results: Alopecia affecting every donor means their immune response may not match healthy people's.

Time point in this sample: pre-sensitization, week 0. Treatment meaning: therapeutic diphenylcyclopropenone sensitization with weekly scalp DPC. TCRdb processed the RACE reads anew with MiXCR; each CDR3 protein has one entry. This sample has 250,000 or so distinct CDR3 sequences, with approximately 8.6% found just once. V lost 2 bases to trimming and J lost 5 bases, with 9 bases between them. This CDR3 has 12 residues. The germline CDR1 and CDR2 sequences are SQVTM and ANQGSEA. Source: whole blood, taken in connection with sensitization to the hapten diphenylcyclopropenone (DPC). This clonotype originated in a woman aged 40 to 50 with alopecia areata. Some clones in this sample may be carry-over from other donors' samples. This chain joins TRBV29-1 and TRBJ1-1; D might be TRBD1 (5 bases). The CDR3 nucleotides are TGCAGCGTTGAAAGGGGTAGTACTGAAGCTTTCTTT. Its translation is CSVERGSTEAFF.